The next 27 T cell receptor beta chains were all read from a single sample in a study of blood T cell repertoires in COVID-19. Generated by immunoSEQ multiplex PCR, the TCRdb table keeps only in-frame clones and is missing some. The sample holds over 200,000 clones, 65% to 90% seen once. The specimen was peripheral blood. The receptor set was obtained from a man older than 75 with acute or convalescent COVID-19.

This clone was seen just once. The V call is TRBV14, the J call TRBJ1-2, with unresolved D. From germline, CDR1 is SGHDN and CDR2 FVKESK. The CDR3 loop spans 13 amino acids. Trimming pared 1 base from V and 6 bases from J, leaving 9 bases between. CDR3 DNA: TGTGCCAGCAGCCAAGTGGTCGCGAATGGCTACACCTTC. Translation gives CASSQVVANGYTF.

The rearrangement joins TRBV12-3 or TRBV12-4 to TRBJ1-1, with D possibly being TRBD1 (5 bases). V dropped 5 bases and J dropped 1 base, with 8 bases sitting between them. The CDR3 sequence is 13 residues long. CDR3 sequence (DNA): TGTGCCAGCAGTCCAAGGGGGAACACTGAAGCTTTCTTT. Translating gives CASSPRGNTEAFF.

The rearrangement links TRBV18 to TRBJ2-2, with D uncertain. Germline V gene data show CDR1 as KGHSH and CDR2 as LQKENI. V lost 2 bases and J lost 1, with 11 bases in between. The CDR3 loop spans 16 amino acids. The CDR3 sequence: CASSPTGSRNTGELFF. The DNA for the CDR3 is TGTGCCAGCTCACCAACGGGTAGCAGGAACACCGGGGAGCTGTTTTTT.

V usage is TRBV5-1 and J usage is TRBJ2-3; D is uncertain. CDR1 is SGHRS, CDR2 YFSETQ, per germline. This CDR3 is 14 amino acids long. V lost 0 bases and J 5 bases, leaving 10 bases between the germline ends. The CDR3 DNA reads TGCGCCAGCAGCTTGGACTACCCGGTAGATACGCAGTATTTT. This sequence encodes CASSLDYPVDTQYF.

The chain has TRBV25-1 and TRBJ1-5; no firm D call. The CDR3 is 14 residues long. V shed 6 bases and J shed 0 bases, with 9 bases lying between them. Germline V gene lookup returns CDR1 MGHDK and CDR2 SYGVNS. The CDR3 region has the DNA TGTGCCAGCAGCGCTGCGGATAGCAATCAGCCCCAGCATTTT. Amino acids: CASSAADSNQPQHF.

The chain uses TRBV29-1 and TRBJ1-2, with D unclear. This CDR3 is built from 13 residues. The ends were cut back, 0 bases at V and 9 bases at J, with 14 bases in the middle. The germline gives CDR1 SQVTM, CDR2 ANQGSEA. The CDR3 region has the DNA TGCAGCGTTGAAGATCCTCAGGACTGGAGCTACACCTTC. Translating it yields CSVEDPQDWSYTF. The variable domain in full, with the rest retrieved from reference TRBV29-1 and TRBJ1-2, is SAVISQKPSRDICQRGTSLTIQCQVDSQVTMMFWYRQQPGQSLTLIATANQGSEATYESGFVIDKFPISRPNLTFSTLTVSNMSPEDSSIYLCSVEDPQDWSYTFGSGTRLTVV.

V is TRBV6-2 or TRBV6-3 and J is TRBJ1-6, with 7 bases fitting TRBD1. Per the germline V gene, CDR1 is MNHEY and CDR2 is SVGEGT. This CDR3 is built from 17 residues. V lost 4 bases to trimming and J lost 0 bases; unmatched junction nucleotides: 6. As DNA, the CDR3 is TGTGCCAGCAGTTCCCAGGGGGAGAGCTCCTATAATTCACCCCTCCACTTT. The encoded protein is CASSSQGESSYNSPLHF.

This chain links TRBV7-6 with TRBJ2-2; 7 bases match TRBD1. The germline CDR1 and CDR2 sequences are SGHVS and FNYEAQ. After removal of 3 bases from V and 5 bases from J, the junction contained 9 bases not matched to a gene. The CDR3 totals 16 residues. The CDR3 DNA reads TGTGCCAGCAGCTTTCAAACAGGGGCGGGTACCGGGGAGCTGTTTTTT. Translating it yields CASSFQTGAGTGELFF.

V usage is TRBV6-5 and J usage is TRBJ1-1; weak D call: TRBD1 (5 bases). The V end was cut by 0 bases, the J end by 7 bases, with 15 bases between. This CDR3 comprises 15 residues. Germline CDR1 and CDR2: MNHEY and SVGAGI. CDR3 sequence: CASSYSNPGISEAFF. The CDR3 region has the DNA TGTGCCAGCAGTTACTCGAATCCAGGGATAAGTGAAGCTTTCTTT.

The V call is TRBV7-8, the J call TRBJ1-4; D might be TRBD1 (6 bases). Trimming cost V 2 bases and J 3 bases, with 13 bases left between them. Germline CDR1 SGHVS, CDR2 FQNEAQ. The CDR3 has 16 residues. The DNA of the CDR3 is TGTGCCAGCAGCTTATCAAATAACAGGGCTAATGAAAAACTGTTTTTT. Its translation: CASSLSNNRANEKLFF.

V usage is TRBV20-1 and J usage is TRBJ2-1; D is unclear. The CDR3 runs 11 residues. Germline-derived CDR1 and CDR2 are DFQATT and SNEGSKA (reference sequence). V lost 5 bases and J lost 9, with 11 bases in between. CDR3 bases: TGCAGTGCTGGCGAGCGTTTTGAGCAGTTCTTC. It yields the protein CSAGERFEQFF.

V and J are TRBV5-1 and TRBJ2-7, with D uncertain. Germline V CDR1 and CDR2: SGHRS, YFSETQ. CDR3 length: 11 residues. Trimming took 3 bases from V and 5 from J, leaving 6 bases between them. The CDR3: CASSSFDEQYF. CDR3 nucleotide sequence: TGCGCCAGCAGCTCCTTCGACGAGCAGTACTTC.

The chain uses TRBV9 and TRBJ2-1, with 12 bases lining up with TRBD2. Germline assignment: CDR1 SGDLS and CDR2 YYNGEE. The J segment lost 0 bases and the V segment lost 2 bases, leaving 12 bases of the junction unmatched. The CDR3 sequence is 20 residues long. CDR3 region: CASSVQPGLAGGSSYNEQFF. The CDR3 region has the DNA TGTGCCAGCAGCGTTCAACCTGGTCTAGCGGGAGGGAGCTCCTACAATGAGCAGTTCTTC.

The rearrangement links TRBV19 to TRBJ2-1, with TRBD1 matching 7 bases. Germline V gene sequence: CDR1 LNHDA, CDR2 SQIVND (reference sequence). The CDR3 spans 16 residues. V was clipped by 5 bases and J by 5 bases; unmatched bases: 12. The CDR3 here is CASSPGTVSRHNEQFF. The CDR3 nucleotides read TGTGCCAGTAGTCCAGGGACAGTCAGTAGGCACAATGAGCAGTTCTTC.

This chain uses TRBV7-8 with TRBJ1-2; TRBD1 matches 10 bases. The CDR3 is made up of 15 amino acids. V lost 4 bases and J lost 4; bases outside the gene matches: 6. Per the germline V gene, CDR1 is SGHVS and CDR2 is FQNEAQ. The CDR3 nucleotides read TGTGCCAGCAGCTCGACAGGGGGCGCCCGCTATGGCTACACCTTC. Its translation: CASSSTGGARYGYTF.

CDR3 amino acids: CASSYDRGSNEQYV. The DNA for the CDR3 is TGTGCCAGCAGTTACGACAGGGGTTCCAACGAGCAGTACGTC. V and J are TRBV6-5 and TRBJ2-7; 8 bases map to TRBD1. The CDR3 contains 14 residues. Germline CDR1 MNHEY, CDR2 SVGAGI. The V segment lost 2 bases and the J segment 5 bases; nucleotides outside the gene matches: 5.

This chain connects TRBV6-5 to TRBJ2-3, with D perhaps TRBD2 (6 bases). Trimming took off 2 bases at V and 3 bases at J, with 12 bases between the two ends. The CDR3 is 15 amino acids. Per the germline V gene, CDR1 is MNHEY and CDR2 is SVGAGI. CDR3 sequence reads: CASSYGGKGTDTQYF. CDR3 coding DNA: TGTGCCAGCAGTTACGGGGGGAAGGGGACAGATACGCAGTATTTT.

The chain employs TRBV30 and TRBJ1-3; D might be TRBD1 (6 bases). This CDR3 contains 13 residues. V shed 1 base and J shed 2 bases, with 6 bases lying between them. Per germline, CDR1 GTSNPN and CDR2 SVGIG (reference sequence). For the CDR3, the DNA is TGTGCCTGGAGTGGGACAGCTGGAAACACCATATATTTT. Translating gives CAWSGTAGNTIYF.

The chain uses TRBV5-1 and TRBJ1-3; D possibly corresponds to TRBD1 (5 bases). V lost 3 bases and J 4 bases, leaving 14 bases between the germline ends. CDR3 length: 15 amino acids. Germline V gives CDR1 SGHRS, CDR2 YFSETQ. The CDR3 loop reads CASSYGAGLGNTIYF. CDR3 in DNA: TGCGCCAGCAGCTATGGAGCAGGGCTAGGAAACACCATATATTTT.

The V call is TRBV27, the J call TRBJ2-1; TRBD2 matches 11 bases. J lost 9 bases, V lost 3 bases, and 4 bases had no gene match. The CDR3 spans 14 residues. The V gene's germline CDR1 is MNHEY and CDR2 SMNVEV (reference sequence). The CDR3 spells CASSFIAGGLEQFF. CDR3 DNA: TGTGCCAGCAGTTTTATAGCGGGAGGGCTTGAGCAGTTCTTC.

This clone was recorded once. J is TRBJ2-5 and V is TRBV9; perhaps TRBD1 as D (6 bases). V was shortened by 4 bases and J by 0 bases, with 13 bases between the two germline ends. The germline V gene encodes CDR1 SGDLS and CDR2 YYNGEE. The CDR3 runs 15 residues. The CDR3 spells CASSPRTANQETQYF. In DNA form, the CDR3 reads TGTGCCAGCAGCCCAAGGACAGCAAACCAAGAGACCCAGTACTTC.

The chain couples TRBV15 to TRBJ1-2; D is perhaps TRBD1 (5 bases). This CDR3 has 16 amino acids. V was pared by 2 bases and J by 0 bases, with 13 bases between. The germline gives CDR1 LNHNV, CDR2 YYDKDF (reference sequence). CDR3 region: CATSRYGTPANYGYTF. Written as DNA, the CDR3 is TGTGCCACCAGCAGATACGGGACTCCCGCTAACTATGGCTACACCTTC.

CDR3 amino acids: CSVGQELDTEAFF. In DNA, the CDR3 is TGCAGCGTTGGACAGGAGCTCGACACTGAAGCTTTCTTT. The V gene is TRBV29-1, the J gene TRBJ1-1; a possible D gene is TRBD1 (6 bases). Germline V lookup: CDR1 SQVTM, CDR2 ANQGSEA. This CDR3 has 13 residues. Trimming took off 4 bases at V and 3 bases at J, with 12 bases between the two ends.

The genes are TRBV7-2 and TRBJ2-5, with D perhaps matching TRBD1 (6 bases). The V and J ends lost 0 bases and 6 bases respectively, with 17 bases between them. Germline V lookup: CDR1 SGHTA, CDR2 FQGNSA. The CDR3 spans 16 residues. The chain's CDR3 is CASSLAITQGRQTQYF. DNA of the CDR3: TGTGCCAGCAGCTTAGCTATAACACAGGGAAGACAGACCCAGTACTTC.

The chain has TRBV28 and TRBJ2-7; maybe TRBD2 (6 bases). The CDR3 totals 15 residues. Germline V gene data show CDR1 as MDHEN and CDR2 as SYDVKM. The ends were cut back, 5 bases at V and 3 bases at J, with 17 bases in the middle. CDR3 in DNA: TGTGCCAGCAGTGGGTCGGGACTCAACCTCTACGAGCAGTACTTC. Amino acid sequence: CASSGSGLNLYEQYF.

This clone showed up just once. This chain links TRBV28 with TRBJ2-2, with 10 bases matching TRBD2. CDR1 is MDHEN, CDR2 SYDVKM, per germline. V lost 3 bases, J lost 3 bases, and 13 bases stayed unmatched. This CDR3 has 19 amino acids. DNA for the CDR3: TGTGCCAGCAGTTTTTGGAGTCTAGCGGGAGAGATCTACACCGGGGAGCTGTTTTTT. This sequence encodes CASSFWSLAGEIYTGELFF.

V and J are TRBV7-2 and TRBJ2-3; TRBD2 agrees at 7 bases. This CDR3 contains 13 residues. CDR1 and CDR2 (germline): SGHTA, FQGNSA. After removal of 8 bases from V and 1 base from J, the junction contained 3 bases not matched to a gene. DNA of the CDR3: TGTGCCAGCCGACTAGCAGGCACAGATACGCAGTATTTT. It translates to CASRLAGTDTQYF. Supplemented by reference TRBV7-2 and TRBJ2-3, the full variable domain reads GAGVSQSPSNKVTEKGKDVELRCDPISGHTALYWYRQSLGQGLEFLIYFQGNSAPDKSGLPSDRFSAERTGGSVSTLTIQRTQQEDSAVYLCASRLAGTDTQYFGPGTRLTVL.